This T cell receptor beta chain was retrieved from a study of shared T cell receptors in the human thymus. Trimming stripped 3 bases from V and 2 bases from J, with 16 bases between. CDR1 is MDHEN and CDR2 is SYDVKM in the germline V gene. The CDR3 runs to 16 residues. Method: immunoSEQ multiplex PCR; TCRdb's copy keeps in-frame clones and lacks some. The sample shows hundreds of thousands of clones, roughly 86% of them seen only once. These same records also appear under a second study, on human thymus T cells. As that report states: The donors were infants in Finland with congenital heart defects, otherwise immunologically healthy. Corrective heart surgery yielded resections, and these provided the thymus tissue. V and J genes seemed to be used with bias in thymic and blood repertoires. Unrelated people showed highly overlapping thymic repertoires, related research reported.

This receptor was taken from a boy younger than two with a congenital heart defect. Sequenced material: thymocytes. The chain recombines TRBV28 with TRBJ1-1; weak D call: TRBD1 (5 bases). CDR3 residues: CASSLGTSNRNTEAFF. Here the CDR3 DNA reads TGTGCCAGCAGTTTGGGGACTTCCAACCGAAACACTGAAGCTTTCTTT.